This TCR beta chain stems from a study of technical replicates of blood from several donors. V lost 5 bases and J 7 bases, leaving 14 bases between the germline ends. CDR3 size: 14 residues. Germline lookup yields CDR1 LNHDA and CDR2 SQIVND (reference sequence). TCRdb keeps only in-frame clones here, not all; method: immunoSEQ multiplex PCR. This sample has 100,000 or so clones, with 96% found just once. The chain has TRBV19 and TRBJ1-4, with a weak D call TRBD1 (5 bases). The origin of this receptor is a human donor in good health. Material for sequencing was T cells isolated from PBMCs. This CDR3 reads CASSASGSAEKLFF. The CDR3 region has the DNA TGTGCCAGTAGTGCCTCAGGGTCGGCTGAAAAACTGTTTTTT. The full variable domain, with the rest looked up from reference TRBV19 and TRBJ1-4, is DGGITQSPKYLFRKEGQNVTLSCEQNLNHDAMYWYRQDPGQGLRLIYYSQIVNDFQKGDIAEGYSVSREKKESFPLTVTSAQKNPTAFYLCASSASGSAEKLFFGSGTQLSVL.